The 15 T cell receptor beta chains listed next were all sequenced from one sample in a study of sequential checkpoint blockade in melanoma. Indicated treatment: randomized to nivolumab then ipilimumab (arm A) or the reverse (arm B). Sequenced by immunoSEQ multiplex PCR; TCRdb stores in-frame clones only, minus some. The sample yields some 31,000 clones, about 86% seen once. Here the sequenced sample was CD8+ T cells sorted from blood (inferred from file names), taken from a patient given nivolumab and ipilimumab in sequence. The source of these receptors is a human donor with melanoma.

V gene TRBV11-2 combines with J gene TRBJ2-7; D is unresolved. The germline V and J ends were trimmed by 1 base and 5 bases, with 9 bases remaining between them. Germline V lookup: CDR1 SGHAT, CDR2 FQNNGV. The CDR3 has 13 amino acids. CDR3 coding DNA: TGTGCCAGCAGCTTAGGAGTCCTGGACGAGCAGTACTTC. This codes for CASSLGVLDEQYF.

This clone was found a few times. At one end the junction does not follow the germline gene, possibly because of a read error. J is TRBJ2-6 and V is TRBV7-1; 10 nucleotides align to TRBD1. TRBV7-1 is noted as an ORF with a role that remains uncertain. The CDR3 totals 18 residues. In nucleotides, the CDR3 is TGCGCCAGCAGCCTGAAAGGACAGGGGGAGGTTGGGGCCAACGTCCTGACTTTC. It encodes CASSLKGQGEVGANVLTF.

This clone was observed a few times. CDR3 sequence reads: CASSVRDRVTAYEQYF. CDR3 DNA: TGTGCCAGCAGCGTAAGGGACAGGGTGACAGCCTACGAGCAGTACTTC. This sequence joins TRBV11-1 and TRBJ2-7; TRBD1 matches 9 bases. J lost 2 bases, V lost 5 bases, and 10 bases had no gene match. There are 16 residues in the CDR3. Germline V gives CDR1 SGHAT, CDR2 FQDESV (reference sequence).

This rearrangement joins TRBV27 to TRBJ2-3; 11 bases match TRBD2. CDR1 MNHEY and CDR2 SMNVEV come from the germline V gene (reference sequence). V trimming: 4 bases; J trimming: 4 bases; junction bases outside the gene matches: 4. This CDR3 is 15 amino acids long. CDR3 coding DNA: TGTGCCAGCAGTTCCTTAGCGGGAGGGCCAGATACGCAGTATTTT. As protein: CASSSLAGGPDTQYF.

The chain links TRBV18 to TRBJ1-1; no definite D call. The CDR3 sequence is 13 residues long. Germline CDR1 reads KGHSH; CDR2 reads LQKENI. Trimming took 3 bases from V and 6 from J, leaving 11 bases between them. CDR3 nucleotide sequence: TGTGCCAGCTCACCCCCTACCCCGTCTGAAGCTTTCTTT. Amino acids: CASSPPTPSEAFF.

This chain uses TRBV7-9 with TRBJ1-2; tentatively, D is TRBD1 (6 bases). CDR1 is SEHNR and CDR2 is FQNEAQ in the germline V gene (reference sequence). The CDR3 contains 15 residues. V was pared by 2 bases and J by 6 bases, with 16 bases between. The CDR3 sequence: CASSLNLMGADGYTF. The CDR3 region has the DNA TGTGCCAGCAGCTTAAATCTTATGGGGGCAGATGGCTACACCTTC.

The V and J genes are TRBV7-9 and TRBJ2-5; no definite D call. There are 11 residues in the CDR3. V lost 1 base to trimming and J lost 9 bases, with 6 bases between them. Germline values: CDR1 SEHNR, CDR2 FQNEAQ (reference sequence). The CDR3 DNA reads as TGTGCCAGCAGCTTAGGGGCACCCCAGTACTTC. Translating it yields CASSLGAPQYF.

The CDR3 bases are TGCGCCAGCAGTGGAGACCAGGGACTAGCGGGAGCAATCGGTTCCTACGAGCAGTACTTC. Its translation is CASSGDQGLAGAIGSYEQYF. The chain employs TRBV10-2 and TRBJ2-7; 14 bases are a match to TRBD2. The V segment lost 4 bases and the J segment 1 base; nucleotides outside the gene matches: 15. The germline V gene encodes CDR1 WSHSY and CDR2 SAAADI. The CDR3 has 20 amino acids.

This clone has a single count. The chain has TRBV2 and TRBJ2-7; D might be TRBD2 (5 bases). This CDR3 is 14 amino acids long. Trimming shortened V by 10 bases and J by 7 bases, and 23 bases separated the two germline ends. Germline CDR1 reads SNHLY; CDR2 reads FYNNEI. CDR3 amino acids: CATPAPAGSPEQYF. Here the CDR3 DNA reads TGTGCCACCCCCGCCCCGGCGGGTAGCCCTGAGCAGTACTTC.

CDR3 sequence (DNA): TGCGCCAGCAGCTTGACAGGGTATAGCGAGCAGTACTTC. Protein product: CASSLTGYSEQYF. V and J are TRBV5-1 and TRBJ2-7, with D maybe TRBD1 (6 bases). The CDR3 contains 13 residues. The V gene's germline CDR1 is SGHRS and CDR2 YFSETQ. V dropped 1 base and J dropped 6 bases, with 11 bases sitting between them.

V and J are TRBV11-2 and TRBJ1-2, with a tentative D call TRBD1 (6 bases). The V end lost 3 bases, the J end lost 4 bases, and 21 bases lay between the germline ends. The germline V gene has CDR1 SGHAT and CDR2 FQNNGV. The length of the CDR3 is 17 residues. Here the CDR3 DNA reads TGTGCCAGCAGCTTGGGAAACAGGGAGGGCTATCCCTATGGCTACACCTTC. The encoded protein is CASSLGNREGYPYGYTF.

V usage is TRBV7-8 and J usage is TRBJ2-7, with TRBD2 matching 7 bases. The ends lost 0 bases at V and 0 bases at J; junction bases unmatched: 8. CDR3 size: 17 residues. Germline V lookup: CDR1 SGHVS, CDR2 FQNEAQ. CDR3 in amino acids: CASSLAAASGYSYEQYF. The CDR3 bases are TGTGCCAGCAGCTTAGCGGCGGCTAGCGGATACTCCTACGAGCAGTACTTC. Complete variable domain (other parts from reference TRBV7-8 and TRBJ2-7): GAGVSQSPRYKVAKRGQDVALRCDPISGHVSLFWYQQALGQGPEFLTYFQNEAQLDKSGLPSDRFFAERPEGSVSTLKIQRTQQEDSAVYLCASSLAAASGYSYEQYFGPGTRLTVT.

This clone was found a few times. This chain connects TRBV4-1 to TRBJ2-6, with D perhaps matching TRBD1 (6 bases). This CDR3 comprises 17 residues. Germline CDR1 and CDR2: MGHRA and YSYEKL. Trimming cost V 3 bases and J 0 bases, with 12 bases left between them. Here the CDR3 DNA reads TGCGCCAGCAGCCAGCAGGGGTCCGGCTCTGGGGCCAACGTCCTGACTTTC. Its protein is CASSQQGSGSGANVLTF.

The table lists this clone with a count of one. The chain couples TRBV6-5 to TRBJ2-4, with 8 bases fitting TRBD1. The V gene end was trimmed by 6 bases and the J gene end by 7 bases; junction bases not matched to a gene: 11. Per the germline V gene, CDR1 is MNHEY and CDR2 is SVGAGI. The CDR3 sequence is 15 residues long. CDR3 DNA sequence: TGTGCCAGCAGCTCCACCGCAGGGGGCTATAACATTCAGTACTTC. Amino acids: CASSSTAGGYNIQYF.

The chain carries TRBV25-1 and TRBJ2-1, with 13 nucleotides matching TRBD2. Germline CDR1 is MGHDK and CDR2 is SYGVNS. With V trimmed by 5 bases and J by 3 bases, 4 bases remained unmatched. The CDR3 extends over 16 amino acids. Here the CDR3 reads CASSWTSGSVYNEQFF. The CDR3 region has the DNA TGTGCCAGCAGTTGGACTAGCGGGAGTGTCTACAATGAGCAGTTCTTC. Full variable domain (rest looked up from reference TRBV25-1 and TRBJ2-1): EADIYQTPRYLVIGTGKKITLECSQTMGHDKMYWYQQDPGMELHLIHYSYGVNSTEKGDLSSESTVSRIRTEHFPLTLESARPSHTSQYLCASSWTSGSVYNEQFFGPGTRLTVL.